The 9 T cell receptor beta chains given below trace back to one sample, sequenced in a study of blood T cell repertoires in COVID-19. TCRdb keeps only in-frame clones here, not all; method: immunoSEQ multiplex PCR. This sample carries 200,000 to 250,000 clones, 87% of them seen once, and the ten largest clones take 7% to 7.5%. Sequenced input: PBMCs or T cells enriched from blood (not recorded which). These receptors all come from a man younger than 45 in a cohort exposed to, infected with or recovered from COVID-19 (not recorded which).

The chain couples TRBV20-1 to TRBJ2-7, with no clear D. The CDR3 runs to 13 residues. V lost 3 bases, J lost 4 bases, and 13 bases lay in between. Per the germline V gene, CDR1 is DFQATT and CDR2 is SNEGSKA (reference sequence). CDR3 nucleotide sequence: TGCAGTGCTAGTGAAGTGCGCATTTACGAGCAGTACTTC. Translating it yields CSASEVRIYEQYF.

V gene TRBV29-1 combines with J gene TRBJ2-7; the match to TRBD2 covers 7 bases. Germline CDR1 is SQVTM and CDR2 is ANQGSEA. J gave up 5 bases and V 2 bases, and 12 bases lay outside the gene matches. The CDR3 covers 15 residues. The DNA of the CDR3 is TGCAGCGTTGAAATCGCGGCGGGAGAGTTCGACGAGCAGTACTTC. As protein: CSVEIAAGEFDEQYF.

CDR3 sequence: CASRTRQIANYGYTF. The CDR3 DNA sequence: TGTGCCAGCAGGACTCGACAGATAGCTAACTATGGCTACACCTTC. The chain combines TRBV2 with TRBJ1-2, with a tentative D call TRBD1 (5 bases). Germline loops: CDR1 SNHLY, CDR2 FYNNEI. This CDR3 is 15 amino acids long. The germline V and J ends were trimmed by 6 bases and 0 bases, with 14 bases remaining between them.

Concerning this clone itself: The identical CDR3 is also encoded by other nucleotide sequences in the sample. The rearrangement uses TRBV3-1 (or the pseudogene TRBV3-2) and TRBJ2-1; 7 positions match TRBD2. The CDR3 runs 12 residues. V trimming: 4 bases; J trimming: 8 bases; junction bases outside the gene matches: 2. CDR1 and CDR2 from the germline V gene are LGHDT and YNNKEL (reference sequence). Here the CDR3 reads CASSLRGDEQFF. CDR3 DNA: TGTGCCAGCAGCCTCCGGGGGGATGAGCAGTTCTTC.

The chain carries TRBV29-1 and TRBJ2-1; 8 positions agree with TRBD2. The germline V gene encodes CDR1 SQVTM and CDR2 ANQGSEA. The V segment lost 4 bases and the J segment 10 bases; nucleotides outside the gene matches: 15. The CDR3 length is 15 residues. CDR3 DNA sequence: TGCAGCGTTGGGGCCCCAGCGGGAGTAAGGGGCGAGCAGTTCTTC. Protein: CSVGAPAGVRGEQFF.

V and J are TRBV7-9 and TRBJ1-2, with 8 bases lining up with TRBD1. This CDR3 has 17 residues. Germline V CDR1 and CDR2: SEHNR, FQNEAQ (reference sequence). V was pared by 5 bases and J by 7 bases, with 18 bases of the junction left unmatched. CDR3 nucleotide sequence: TGTGCCAGCAGCAGCGACAGGGGAATTTCCCTTATTCGTGGCTACACCTTC. Translation: CASSSDRGISLIRGYTF.

This sequence joins TRBV18 and TRBJ1-4, with unresolved D. Germline V gives CDR1 KGHSH, CDR2 LQKENI. Trimming took off 6 bases at V and 1 base at J, with 21 bases between the two ends. The CDR3 is made up of 18 amino acids. The DNA for the CDR3 is TGTGCCAGCTCTCCCCAAGCGATGAATGTGAGAACTAATGAAAAACTGTTTTTT. It yields the protein CASSPQAMNVRTNEKLFF.

The gene calls are TRBV9 and TRBJ2-2, with TRBD2 matching 11 bases. V shed 4 bases and J 1 base; nucleotides not matched to a gene: 9. The germline V gene has CDR1 SGDLS and CDR2 YYNGEE. There are 18 residues in the CDR3. CDR3 region: CASSTLGTSGLNTGELFF. In nucleotides, the CDR3 is TGTGCCAGCAGCACTCTCGGGACTAGCGGTTTGAACACCGGGGAGCTGTTTTTT.

V is TRBV5-4 and J is TRBJ1-2, with TRBD1 as a possible D gene (5 bases). V lost 4 bases to trimming and J lost 1 base, with 14 bases between them. CDR1 and CDR2 from the germline V gene are SGHNT and YYREEE (reference sequence). This CDR3 comprises 15 residues. The CDR3 DNA reads as TGTGCCAGCAGCATTGCTGGGGGGATTAACTATGGCTACACCTTC. Protein sequence: CASSIAGGINYGYTF.